This T cell receptor beta chain was sequenced for a study of cytomegalovirus exposure and HLA in healthy donors. Study outcomes and limitations: Some TCR beta chains (more than 150 of them) were listed as cytomegalovirus-associated. Most TCR beta V segments were productive about 90% or about 30% of the time in an earlier analysis.

This clone was counted only a few times. Its matching antigen is unknown. 60 Vbeta and 13 Jbeta primers were used in PCR. TCRdb keeps only in-frame clones here, not all; method: immunoSEQ multiplex PCR. The top ten hold around 5.6% of the sample, which has about 150,000 clones, 80% seen once. Sequenced input: PBMCs. The sequence derives from a woman in her thirties or forties in good health and CMV-seropositive.

The DNA of the CDR3 is TGTGCCAGTAGTGAATGGGGTGGACAGGGGTTCGACGAGCAGTACTTC. This encodes CASSEWGGQGFDEQYF. This rearrangement joins TRBV19 to TRBJ2-7; 9 bases fit TRBD1. V trimming: 5 bases; J trimming: 5 bases; junction bases outside the gene matches: 13. The CDR3 consists of 16 residues. Germline lookup yields CDR1 LNHDA and CDR2 SQIVND (reference sequence).